Presented here are 27 T cell receptor beta chains from one specimen sequenced in a study of T cell responses to AZD1222 COVID-19 vaccine. Clones were sequenced by immunoSEQ multiplex PCR, and TCRdb holds only the in-frame ones, with some missing. Of tens of thousands of clones listed, 91% are singletons. The sequencing here drew on peripheral blood, taken 28 days after the second AZD1222 dose. These receptors originate from an adult who received the AZD1222 COVID-19 vaccine.

The V gene is TRBV7-9, the J gene TRBJ1-2; unclear D gene. The length of the CDR3 is 13 residues. Trimming left V 1 base short and J 4 bases short, with 7 bases between. Germline assignment: CDR1 SEHNR and CDR2 FQNEAQ (reference sequence). Written as DNA, the CDR3 is TGTGCCAGCAGCTTAGGGGATGGCTATGGCTACACCTTC. As protein: CASSLGDGYGYTF. Full variable domain (rest looked up from reference TRBV7-9 and TRBJ1-2): DTGVSQNPRHKITKRGQNVTFRCDPISEHNRLYWYRQTLGQGPEFLTYFQNEAQLEKSRLLSDRFSAERPKGSFSTLEIQRTEQGDSAMYLCASSLGDGYGYTFGSGTRLTVV.

This clone has just a few counts. V usage is TRBV28 and J usage is TRBJ1-2; TRBD1 agrees at 10 bases. The CDR3 is made up of 15 amino acids. Germline loops: CDR1 MDHEN, CDR2 SYDVKM. Trimming removed 2 bases from V and 8 bases from J; junction bases left unmatched: 8. The CDR3 loop reads CASSLGQGVRGGYTF. In DNA form, the CDR3 reads TGTGCCAGCAGTTTAGGACAGGGGGTTCGTGGGGGCTACACCTTC.

The chain couples TRBV4-1 to TRBJ2-1; D is unresolved. The V end lost 1 base, the J end lost 5 bases, and 6 bases lay between the germline ends. Germline V gene lookup returns CDR1 MGHRA and CDR2 YSYEKL. This CDR3 comprises 13 residues. The CDR3 sequence: CASSQGPNNEQFF. The CDR3 DNA reads as TGCGCCAGCAGCCAAGGCCCCAACAATGAGCAGTTCTTC.

The chain combines TRBV2 with TRBJ1-5; 9 nucleotides match TRBD1. With 6 bases clipped from V and 0 bases from J, the junction kept 3 bases outside the gene matches. The CDR3 extends over 15 amino acids. Germline lookup yields CDR1 SNHLY and CDR2 FYNNEI. CDR3 sequence reads: CASRGTGYSNQPQHF. The CDR3 DNA reads TGTGCCAGCAGGGGGACAGGGTATAGCAATCAGCCCCAGCATTTT.

The chain has TRBV13 and TRBJ2-7; 7 nucleotides line up with TRBD1. CDR3 size: 14 residues. CDR1 is PRHDT, CDR2 FYEKMQ, per germline (reference sequence). Trimming removed 5 bases from V and 3 bases from J; junction bases left unmatched: 7. CDR3 sequence reads: CASSPRQGGYEQYF. CDR3 nucleotide sequence: TGTGCCAGCAGCCCCCGACAGGGTGGCTACGAGCAGTACTTC.

This sequence joins TRBV7-9 and TRBJ2-1; D gene ambiguous. The CDR3 runs to 15 residues. The V gene's germline CDR1 is SEHNR and CDR2 FQNEAQ (reference sequence). Trimming removed 7 bases from V and 2 bases from J, with 15 bases in between. The CDR3 loop reads CASKALWEPYNEQFF. DNA for the CDR3: TGTGCCAGCAAAGCTTTATGGGAACCCTACAATGAGCAGTTCTTC.

CDR3 sequence reads: CASRNRGGNQPQHF. DNA for the CDR3: TGTGCCAGCAGAAACAGGGGTGGGAATCAGCCCCAGCATTTT. The chain uses TRBV2 and TRBJ1-5; 7 bases fit TRBD1. Trimming took 6 bases from V and 4 from J; bases not matched to a gene: 6. The germline gives CDR1 SNHLY, CDR2 FYNNEI. The CDR3 spans 14 residues.

The rearrangement joins TRBV6-1 to TRBJ2-2; 9 bases map to TRBD1. This CDR3 has 15 amino acids. Germline V CDR1 and CDR2: MNHNS, SASEGT. Unmatched junction bases numbered 0, after V lost 1 base and J lost 3 bases. The CDR3 here is CASSEGTGDTGELFF. CDR3 DNA: TGTGCCAGCAGTGAAGGGACAGGGGACACCGGGGAGCTGTTTTTT.

This sequence joins TRBV29-1 and TRBJ2-1; the D gene is possibly TRBD2 (5 bases). The ends were cut back, 3 bases at V and 10 bases at J, with 13 bases in the middle. This CDR3 is built from 12 residues. CDR1 SQVTM and CDR2 ANQGSEA come from the germline V gene. This CDR3 reads CSVDLGRAEQFF. Here the CDR3 DNA reads TGCAGCGTTGATTTAGGGCGGGCCGAGCAGTTCTTC.

The J gene is TRBJ2-2, the V gene TRBV7-3; D not resolved. The germline CDR1 and CDR2 sequences are SGHTA and FQGTGA. CDR3 length: 16 residues. Trimming removed 5 bases from V and 4 bases from J, with 17 bases in between. CDR3 in amino acids: CASSPYSSIRTGELFF. CDR3 DNA sequence: TGTGCCAGCAGCCCTTACTCGTCAATACGCACCGGGGAGCTGTTTTTT.

In its sample, this clone was seen a few times. This chain uses TRBV15 with TRBJ2-7, with TRBD1 matching 8 bases. The V gene's germline CDR1 is LNHNV and CDR2 YYDKDF (reference sequence). This CDR3 is 14 amino acids long. Trimming at V came to 5 bases and at J to 6 bases, leaving 9 bases not matched to a gene. The CDR3 protein is CATSSGGRKGEQYF. The CDR3 bases are TGTGCCACCAGCTCAGGGGGCAGGAAAGGCGAGCAGTACTTC.

V gene TRBV6-5 combines with J gene TRBJ1-2, with D perhaps matching TRBD1 (5 bases). CDR3 length equals 13 residues. Trimming took off 6 bases at V and 4 bases at J, with 12 bases between the two ends. Germline-derived CDR1 and CDR2 are MNHEY and SVGAGI. CDR3 residues: CASRTGTSYGYTF. CDR3 nucleotides: TGTGCCAGCAGGACCGGGACCTCCTATGGCTACACCTTC.

The gene calls are TRBV2 and TRBJ2-2; TRBD1 might be the D (5 bases). Germline CDR1 is SNHLY and CDR2 is FYNNEI. Trimming took off 3 bases at V and 6 bases at J, with 8 bases between the two ends. CDR3 length: 13 residues. The CDR3, as DNA: TGTGCCAGCAGTGACAGGGAAGCCGGGGAGCTGTTTTTT. Amino acid sequence: CASSDREAGELFF.

The chain employs TRBV4-1 and TRBJ2-7; tentatively, D is TRBD1 (6 bases). The germline V and J ends were trimmed by 0 bases and 2 bases, with 17 bases remaining between them. The CDR3 extends over 17 amino acids. Germline V gene data show CDR1 as MGHRA and CDR2 as YSYEKL. The CDR3 is CASSQDANRQAPYEQYF. The DNA for the CDR3 is TGCGCCAGCAGCCAAGATGCCAATAGACAGGCACCCTACGAGCAGTACTTC.

This chain links TRBV6-5 with TRBJ2-7; D possibly corresponds to TRBD1 (6 bases). CDR3 length equals 13 residues. Germline CDR1 reads MNHEY; CDR2 reads SVGAGI. V shed 3 bases and J shed 3 bases, with 9 bases lying between them. CDR3 region: CASSYTGSYEQYF. The CDR3 DNA reads TGTGCCAGCAGTTATACAGGGAGCTACGAGCAGTACTTC.

J is TRBJ2-3 and V is TRBV4-2, with 11 bases lining up with TRBD2. Germline CDR1 reads LGHNA; CDR2 reads YNFKEQ. V was clipped by 2 bases and J by 6 bases; unmatched bases: 7. The CDR3 is 16 residues long. The CDR3 sequence: CASSQPTSGSGDTQYF. CDR3 sequence (DNA): TGTGCCAGCAGCCAACCCACTAGCGGGAGTGGGGATACGCAGTATTTT.

The CDR3 DNA is TGTGCCAGCAGTGGTAATAGCGGGAGGTTGGGAGATACGCAGTATTTT. It translates to CASSGNSGRLGDTQYF. The V call is TRBV2, the J call TRBJ2-3; TRBD2 agrees at 10 bases. Germline values: CDR1 SNHLY, CDR2 FYNNEI. V shed 4 bases, J shed 5 bases, and the junction held 9 bases outside the gene matches. This CDR3 comprises 16 residues.

In regard to this clone: The identical CDR3 is also encoded by other nucleotide sequences in the sample. CDR3 residues: CASSSGQGAYEQYF. The CDR3, as DNA: TGTGCCAGCAGCTCCGGACAGGGGGCATACGAGCAGTACTTC. The V call is TRBV7-9, the J call TRBJ2-7, with 11 bases identical to TRBD1. The germline CDR1 and CDR2 sequences are SEHNR and FQNEAQ (reference sequence). With V trimmed by 4 bases and J by 4 bases, 3 bases remained unmatched. The CDR3 is 14 residues long.

The chain recombines TRBV19 with TRBJ2-3; 7 bases are shared with TRBD1. Germline V gene lookup returns CDR1 LNHDA and CDR2 SQIVND (reference sequence). The CDR3 is made up of 13 amino acids. J lost 3 bases, V lost 9 bases, and 6 bases had no gene match. Here the CDR3 reads CASRQGGTDTQYF. CDR3 nucleotides: TGTGCCAGCCGACAGGGTGGGACAGATACGCAGTATTTT.

This chain connects TRBV5-1 to TRBJ1-6, with TRBD1 as a possible D gene (6 bases). CDR1 SGHRS and CDR2 YFSETQ come from the germline V gene. This CDR3 has 14 residues. Trimming cost V 0 bases and J 8 bases, with 9 bases left between them. CDR3 amino acids: CASSLVGADSPLHF. The CDR3 nucleotides read TGCGCCAGCAGCTTGGTGGGGGCGGATTCACCCCTCCACTTT.

This clone appeared once. The J gene is TRBJ2-7, the V gene TRBV28; possibly TRBD2 for D (7 bases). CDR1 and CDR2 (germline): MDHEN, SYDVKM. Trimming cost V 8 bases and J 6 bases, with 14 bases left between them. This CDR3 spans 12 amino acids. In DNA, the CDR3 is TGTGCCAGCCAAAGGGGAGGGGGCGAGCAGTACTTC. This gives the protein CASQRGGGEQYF.

The CDR3 DNA follows: TGTGCCAGCAGCTTCGGGGGGAGCGGGAGCAGAAATGAGCAGTTCTTC. Encoded protein: CASSFGGSGSRNEQFF. The rearrangement uses TRBV11-3 and TRBJ2-1; 8 nucleotides line up with TRBD2. This CDR3 comprises 16 residues. Losses at the gene ends were 3 bases for V and 7 bases for J; bases not matched to a gene: 11. CDR1 and CDR2 (germline): SGHNT, YENEEA. Together with reference TRBV11-3 and TRBJ2-1, the CDR3 gives the full variable domain: EAGVVQSPRYKIIEKKQPVAFWCNPISGHNTLYWYLQNLGQGPELLIRYENEEAVDDSQLPKDRFSAERLKGVDSTLKIQPAELGDSAVYLCASSFGGSGSRNEQFFGPGTRLTVL.

The J gene is TRBJ1-2, the V gene TRBV5-1; tentatively, D is TRBD1 (6 bases). This CDR3 is 13 amino acids long. Trimming shortened V by 5 bases and J by 4 bases, and 12 bases separated the two germline ends. Germline CDR1 SGHRS, CDR2 YFSETQ. The CDR3 DNA reads as TGCGCCAGCAGACCGCAGGGGTTCTATGGCTACACCTTC. Amino acids: CASRPQGFYGYTF.

The chain has TRBV27 and TRBJ1-4; TRBD1 matches 8 bases. V lost 5 bases, J lost 4 bases, and 6 bases stayed unmatched. This CDR3 is 15 amino acids long. The germline CDR1 and CDR2 sequences are MNHEY and SMNVEV (reference sequence). In nucleotides, the CDR3 is TGTGCCAGCAGTCCGACAGGGGTGATTAATGAAAAACTGTTTTTT. This encodes CASSPTGVINEKLFF.

The CDR3 bases are TGTGCCAGTAGTTCCACAGGGGGCGCGGGTTCCTACGAGCAGTACTTC. It encodes CASSSTGGAGSYEQYF. The chain is built from TRBV19 and TRBJ2-7, with 9 bases aligning to TRBD1. Trimming removed 5 bases from V and 1 base from J; junction bases left unmatched: 9. The CDR3 has 16 residues. The germline V gene has CDR1 LNHDA and CDR2 SQIVND (reference sequence).

The gene calls are TRBV5-1 and TRBJ2-6, with a weak D call TRBD2 (7 bases). Between the trimmed V and J ends, which lost 0 bases and 0 bases, there was a span of 13 bases. Germline loops: CDR1 SGHRS, CDR2 YFSETQ. CDR3 length equals 18 residues. CDR3 bases: TGCGCCAGCAGCTTGGTAGGGGGGGCGCGCTCTGGGGCCAACGTCCTGACTTTC. It translates to CASSLVGGARSGANVLTF.

CDR3 coding DNA: TGTGCCAGCAGCGTATCTTACAATGAGCAGTTCTTC. Amino acids: CASSVSYNEQFF. V usage is TRBV9 and J usage is TRBJ2-1; D gene unclear. The CDR3 totals 12 residues. Between the trimmed V and J ends, which lost 1 base and 4 bases, there was a span of 3 bases. CDR1 and CDR2 (germline): SGDLS, YYNGEE.